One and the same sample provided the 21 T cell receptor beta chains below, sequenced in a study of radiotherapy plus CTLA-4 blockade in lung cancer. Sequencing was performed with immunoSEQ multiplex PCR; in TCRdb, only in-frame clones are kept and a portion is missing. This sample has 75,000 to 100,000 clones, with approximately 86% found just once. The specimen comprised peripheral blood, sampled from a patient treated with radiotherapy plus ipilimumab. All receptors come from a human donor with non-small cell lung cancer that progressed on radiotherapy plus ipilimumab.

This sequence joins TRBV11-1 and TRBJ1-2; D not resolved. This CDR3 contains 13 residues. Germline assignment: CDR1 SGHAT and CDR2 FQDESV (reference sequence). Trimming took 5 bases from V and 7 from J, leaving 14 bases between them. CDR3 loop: CASSASRFRGYTF. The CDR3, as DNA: TGTGCCAGCAGCGCTTCGAGGTTCCGTGGCTACACCTTC.

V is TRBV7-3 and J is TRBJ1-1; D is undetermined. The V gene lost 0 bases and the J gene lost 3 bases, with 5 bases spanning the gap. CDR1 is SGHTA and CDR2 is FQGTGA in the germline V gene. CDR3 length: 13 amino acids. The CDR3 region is CASSLTRDTEAFF. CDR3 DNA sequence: TGTGCCAGCAGCTTAACCCGGGACACTGAAGCTTTCTTT.

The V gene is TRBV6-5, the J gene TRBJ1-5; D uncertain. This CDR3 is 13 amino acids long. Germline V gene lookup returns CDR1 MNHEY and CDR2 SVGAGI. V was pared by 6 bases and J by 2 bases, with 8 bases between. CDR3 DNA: TGTGCCAGCAGAGCTGGGGGCAATCAGCCCCAGCATTTT. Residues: CASRAGGNQPQHF.

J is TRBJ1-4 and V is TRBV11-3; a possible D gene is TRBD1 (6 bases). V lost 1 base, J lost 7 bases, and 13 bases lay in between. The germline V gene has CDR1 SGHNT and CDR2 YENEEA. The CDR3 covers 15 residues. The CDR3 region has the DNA TGTGCCAGCAGCTTAGTATGGCAGGGGACTGAAAAACTGTTTTTT. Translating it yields CASSLVWQGTEKLFF.

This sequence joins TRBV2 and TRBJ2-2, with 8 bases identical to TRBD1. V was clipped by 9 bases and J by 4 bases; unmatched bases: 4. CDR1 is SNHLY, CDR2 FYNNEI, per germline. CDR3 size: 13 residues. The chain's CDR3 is CASGQGGTGELFF. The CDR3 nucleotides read TGTGCCAGTGGACAGGGCGGCACCGGGGAGCTGTTTTTT.

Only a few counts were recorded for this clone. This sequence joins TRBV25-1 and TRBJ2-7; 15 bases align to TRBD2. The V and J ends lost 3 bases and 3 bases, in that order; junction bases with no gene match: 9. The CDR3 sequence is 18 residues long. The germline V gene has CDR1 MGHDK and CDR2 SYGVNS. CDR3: CASSEGTSGRNPSYEQYF. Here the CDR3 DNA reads TGTGCCAGCAGTGAGGGGACTAGCGGGAGGAACCCAAGCTACGAGCAGTACTTC.

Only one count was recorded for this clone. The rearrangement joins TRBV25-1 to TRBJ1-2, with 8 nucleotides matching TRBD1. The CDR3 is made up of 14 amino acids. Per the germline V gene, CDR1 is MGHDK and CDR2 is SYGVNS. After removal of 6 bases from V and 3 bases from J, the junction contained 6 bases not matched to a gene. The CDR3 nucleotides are TGTGCCAGCAGAAGGACAGGGTGGGACTATGGCTACACCTTC. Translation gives CASRRTGWDYGYTF.

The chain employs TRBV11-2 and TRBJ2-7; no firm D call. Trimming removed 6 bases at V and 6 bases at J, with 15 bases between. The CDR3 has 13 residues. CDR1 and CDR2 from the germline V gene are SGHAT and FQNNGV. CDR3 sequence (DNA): TGTGCCAGCAGACTTCCAGCAACAACCGAGCAGTACTTC. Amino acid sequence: CASRLPATTEQYF.

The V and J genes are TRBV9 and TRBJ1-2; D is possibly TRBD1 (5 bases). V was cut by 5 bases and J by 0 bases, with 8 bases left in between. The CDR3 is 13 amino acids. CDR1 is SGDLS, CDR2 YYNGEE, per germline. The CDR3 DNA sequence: TGTGCCAGCAGTGACAGCACTAACTATGGCTACACCTTC. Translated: CASSDSTNYGYTF.

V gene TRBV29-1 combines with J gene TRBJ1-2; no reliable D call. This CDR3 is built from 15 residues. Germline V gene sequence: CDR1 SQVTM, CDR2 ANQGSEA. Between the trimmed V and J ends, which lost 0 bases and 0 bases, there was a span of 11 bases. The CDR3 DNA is TGCAGCGTTGAAGATCGTCGGCCACCTAACTATGGCTACACCTTC. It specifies CSVEDRRPPNYGYTF.

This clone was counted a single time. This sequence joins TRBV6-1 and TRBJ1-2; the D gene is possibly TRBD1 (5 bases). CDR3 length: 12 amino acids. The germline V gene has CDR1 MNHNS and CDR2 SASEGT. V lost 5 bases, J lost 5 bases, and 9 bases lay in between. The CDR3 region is CASSSGPYGYTF. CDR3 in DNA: TGTGCCAGCAGTTCGGGACCATATGGCTACACCTTC.

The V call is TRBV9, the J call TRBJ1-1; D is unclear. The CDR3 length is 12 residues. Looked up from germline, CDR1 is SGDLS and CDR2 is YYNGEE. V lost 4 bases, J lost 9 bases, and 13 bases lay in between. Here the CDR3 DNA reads TGTGCCAGCAGCCAGTCGGAGGGTAAAGCTTTCTTT. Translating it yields CASSQSEGKAFF.

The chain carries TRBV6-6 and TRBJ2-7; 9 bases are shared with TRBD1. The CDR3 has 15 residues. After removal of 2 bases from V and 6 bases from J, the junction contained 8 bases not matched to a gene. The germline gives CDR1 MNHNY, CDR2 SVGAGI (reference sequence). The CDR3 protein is CASSYPTGTGLEQYF. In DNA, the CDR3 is TGTGCCAGCAGTTACCCCACAGGGACAGGGCTCGAGCAGTACTTC.

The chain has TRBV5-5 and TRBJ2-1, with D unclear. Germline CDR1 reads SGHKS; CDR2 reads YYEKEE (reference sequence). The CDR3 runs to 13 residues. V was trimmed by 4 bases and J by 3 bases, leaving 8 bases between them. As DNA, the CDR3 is TGTGCCAGCAGCCCCGACAACTACAATGAGCAGTTCTTC. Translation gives CASSPDNYNEQFF.

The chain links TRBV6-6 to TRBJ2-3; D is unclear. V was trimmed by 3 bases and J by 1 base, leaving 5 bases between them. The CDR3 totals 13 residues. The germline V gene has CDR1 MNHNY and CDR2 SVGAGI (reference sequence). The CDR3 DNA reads TGTGCCAGCAGTTATGTGGGCACAGATACGCAGTATTTT. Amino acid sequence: CASSYVGTDTQYF.

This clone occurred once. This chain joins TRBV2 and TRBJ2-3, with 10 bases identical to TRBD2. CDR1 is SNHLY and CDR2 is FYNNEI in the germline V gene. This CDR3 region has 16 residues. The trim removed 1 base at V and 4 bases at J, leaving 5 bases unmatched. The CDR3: CASSEVVAGGPDTQYF. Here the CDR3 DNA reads TGTGCCAGCAGTGAAGTGGTAGCGGGAGGCCCAGATACGCAGTATTTT.

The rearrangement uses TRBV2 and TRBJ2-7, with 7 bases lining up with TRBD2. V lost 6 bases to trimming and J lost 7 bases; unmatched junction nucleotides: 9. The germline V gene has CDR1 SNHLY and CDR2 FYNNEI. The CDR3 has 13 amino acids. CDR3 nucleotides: TGTGCCAGCAGCCTGAGACTAGCCGATGAGCAGTACTTC. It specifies CASSLRLADEQYF.

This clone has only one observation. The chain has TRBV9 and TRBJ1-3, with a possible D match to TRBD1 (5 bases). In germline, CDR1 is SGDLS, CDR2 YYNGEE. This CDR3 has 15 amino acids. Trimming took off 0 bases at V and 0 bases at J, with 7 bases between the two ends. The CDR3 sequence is CASSVEGSSGNTIYF. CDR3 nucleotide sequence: TGTGCCAGCAGCGTAGAGGGGAGCTCTGGAAACACCATATATTTT.

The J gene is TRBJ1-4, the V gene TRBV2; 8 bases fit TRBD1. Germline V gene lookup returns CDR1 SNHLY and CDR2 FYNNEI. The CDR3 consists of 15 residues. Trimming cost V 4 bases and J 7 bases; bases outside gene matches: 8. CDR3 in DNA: TGTGCCAGCAGTGTTACGGGACAGGAGCGTGAAAAACTGTTTTTT. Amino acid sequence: CASSVTGQEREKLFF.

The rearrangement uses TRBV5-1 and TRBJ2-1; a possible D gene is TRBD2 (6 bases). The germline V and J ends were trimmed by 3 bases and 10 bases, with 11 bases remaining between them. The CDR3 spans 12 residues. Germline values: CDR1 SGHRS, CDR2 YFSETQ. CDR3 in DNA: TGCGCCAGCAGCTCGGGACTGGCAGAGCAGTTCTTC. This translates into CASSSGLAEQFF.

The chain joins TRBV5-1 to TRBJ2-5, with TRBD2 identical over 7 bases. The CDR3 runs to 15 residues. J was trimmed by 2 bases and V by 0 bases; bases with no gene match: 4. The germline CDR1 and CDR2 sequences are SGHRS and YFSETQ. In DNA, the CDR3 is TGCGCCAGCAGCTTGGAGGGGAGGGCACAAGAGACCCAGTACTTC. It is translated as CASSLEGRAQETQYF.